This T cell receptor beta chain was sequenced in a study of Tregs in tolerant kidney transplant recipients. Study-level points and caveats: No direct test of biological reproducibility was done here. Expanding Tregs on activated donor B cells appeared to best identify donor-specific TCRbeta clones.

This CDR3 has 14 residues. Germline V gene sequence: CDR1 MNHNS, CDR2 SASEGT. Method: immunoSEQ multiplex PCR; TCRdb's copy keeps in-frame clones and lacks some. In the table there are about 240,000 clones, about 86% of which are singletons. The table lists this clone with a count of one. Its antigen remains unidentified. Material: CD4+ T cells from blood. This clonotype was sampled from a human donor in good health. This chain joins TRBV6-1 and TRBJ2-5, with 8 bases fitting TRBD1. Judging by the DNA end, TRBJ2-7 fits better; the J call may be wrong. CDR3 nucleotide sequence: TGTGCCAGCAGTGAAGCCGGACAGGGCTACGAGCAGTACTTC. It codes for CASSEAGQGYEQYF.